This T cell receptor (beta chain) emerged from a study of T cell changes during pregnancy in multiple sclerosis. Here immunoSEQ multiplex PCR was the method, and the copy in TCRdb shows in-frame clones only, minus some. The sample has around 100,000 clones, about 91% seen once. Trimming shortened V by 3 bases and J by 4 bases, and 7 bases separated the two germline ends. Germline lookup yields CDR1 PRHDT and CDR2 FYEKMQ (reference sequence). The CDR3 consists of 12 residues. The sample in question was peripheral blood, obtained after pregnancy. This clonotype was obtained from a female donor with multiple sclerosis, enrolled in a pregnancy study. The V gene is TRBV13, the J gene TRBJ2-7; TRBD1 is a possible D gene (6 bases). In DNA, the CDR3 is TGTGCCAGCAGCTTCAGGGGTTACGAGCAGTACTTC. It translates to CASSFRGYEQYF.